The 26 T cell receptor beta chains presented below share a single source sample, sequenced in a study of early T cells in non-severe SARS-CoV-2 infection. MiXCR was run by TCRdb on the 5' RACE reads, yielding one entry per CDR3 protein. Of tens of thousands of distinct CDR3 sequences in the sample, roughly 9.7% are singletons; the top ten hold approximately 15%. Sample: whole blood. Every receptor here comes from an adult who was a healthcare worker with PCR-confirmed SARS-CoV-2 infection or an uninfected control (not recorded which).

There are many counts of this clonotype. This rearrangement joins TRBV24-1 to TRBJ2-7, with D hard to call. CDR1 KGHDR and CDR2 SFDVKD come from the germline V gene. Trimming left V 1 base short and J 4 bases short, with 7 bases between. The CDR3 contains 13 residues. The CDR3: CATSDFKGYEQYF. DNA for the CDR3: TGTGCCACCAGTGATTTTAAGGGATACGAGCAGTACTTC.

The gene calls are TRBV6-5 and TRBJ2-3, with D possibly TRBD2 on 5 matching bases. There are 16 residues in the CDR3. The germline V gene has CDR1 MNHEY and CDR2 SVGAGI. The V gene lost 2 bases and the J gene lost 1 base, with 13 bases spanning the gap. CDR3 region: CASSYGTLVGTDTQYF. In DNA form, the CDR3 reads TGTGCCAGCAGTTACGGCACACTAGTCGGCACAGATACGCAGTATTTT.

In this sample, this clonotype turned up a few times. The CDR3, as DNA: TGTGCCGCAACCGGGGGGGTAACCGGGGAGCTGTTTTTT. Its translation: CAATGGVTGELFF. The V call is TRBV12-3 or TRBV12-4, the J call TRBJ2-2; 8 bases agree with TRBD2. The length of the CDR3 is 13 residues. J gave up 5 bases and V 11 bases, and 7 bases lay outside the gene matches.

This clonotype appeared many times. CDR3: CSVGPGGRDQPQHF. CDR3 sequence (DNA): TGCAGCGTTGGCCCAGGGGGAAGGGATCAGCCCCAGCATTTT. The chain uses TRBV29-1 and TRBJ1-5, with TRBD1 matching 7 bases. V lost 4 bases, J lost 5 bases, and 8 bases stayed unmatched. There are 14 residues in the CDR3. CDR1 is SQVTM and CDR2 is ANQGSEA in the germline V gene.

This clonotype was counted many times. The V call is TRBV19, the J call TRBJ1-5, with TRBD1 matching over 12 bases. Germline V CDR1 and CDR2: LNHDA, SQIVND (reference sequence). The CDR3 totals 17 residues. Trimming took 5 bases from V and 1 from J; bases not matched to a gene: 6. The CDR3, as DNA: TGTGCCAGTAGTTCCGGGACAGGGGGCGACAGCAATCAGCCCCAGCATTTT. Protein product: CASSSGTGGDSNQPQHF.

This clonotype was seen a few times. The J gene is TRBJ2-3, the V gene TRBV29-1, with D possibly being TRBD2 (7 bases). Trimming took off 6 bases at V and 2 bases at J, with 12 bases between the two ends. The CDR3 loop spans 13 amino acids. Germline CDR1 SQVTM, CDR2 ANQGSEA. The CDR3 protein is CSVGGTYTDTQYF. Written as DNA, the CDR3 is TGCAGCGTGGGAGGGACATACACAGATACGCAGTATTTT.

The V and J genes are TRBV29-1 and TRBJ2-5; TRBD1 agrees at 12 bases. Germline V CDR1 and CDR2: SQVTM, ANQGSEA. V dropped 6 bases and J dropped 5; count of bases not matched to a gene: 7. The CDR3 length is 14 residues. The CDR3 loop reads CSVPRDRGLETQYF. CDR3 DNA: TGCAGCGTCCCCCGGGACAGGGGGCTGGAGACCCAGTACTTC.

This clonotype has at least ten counts. V is TRBV7-2 and J is TRBJ2-3; D gene uncertain. V was pared by 5 bases and J by 0 bases, with 3 bases between. Germline CDR1 SGHTA, CDR2 FQGNSA. The CDR3 has 12 residues. The CDR3 sequence: CASSPSTDTQYF. CDR3 nucleotide sequence: TGTGCCAGCAGCCCCAGCACAGATACGCAGTATTTT.

The table lists this clonotype with many counts. The chain carries TRBV6-5 and TRBJ2-3, with D perhaps being TRBD1 or TRBD2 (6 bases each). The germline V gene encodes CDR1 MNHEY and CDR2 SVGAGI. V shed 2 bases and J shed 0 bases, with 15 bases lying between them. CDR3 size: 17 residues. This CDR3 is CASSYGEGGASTDTQYF. CDR3 nucleotide sequence: TGTGCCAGCAGTTACGGTGAGGGGGGAGCTAGCACAGATACGCAGTATTTT.

This clonotype has a count of ten or more. This rearrangement joins TRBV19 to TRBJ1-2, with 9 bases matching TRBD1. Germline trimming cut 10 bases from V and 4 bases from J; bases unmatched to any gene: 4. The germline V gene has CDR1 LNHDA and CDR2 SQIVND (reference sequence). This CDR3 is built from 12 residues. The CDR3 is CAIATGGYGYTF. CDR3 DNA: TGTGCCATCGCGACAGGGGGCTATGGCTACACCTTC. The entire variable domain, with the rest obtained from reference TRBV19 and TRBJ1-2, is as follows: DGGITQSPKYLFRKEGQNVTLSCEQNLNHDAMYWYRQDPGQGLRLIYYSQIVNDFQKGDIAEGYSVSREKKESFPLTVTSAQKNPTAFYLCAIATGGYGYTFGSGTRLTVV.

This clonotype appeared a few times. The rearrangement uses TRBV12-3 or TRBV12-4 and TRBJ1-1; D gene uncertain. This CDR3 has 17 amino acids. The germline V and J ends were trimmed by 6 bases and 1 base, with 21 bases remaining between them. The CDR3 loop is CASSPEGRLGRNTEAFF. Here the CDR3 DNA reads TGTGCCAGCAGCCCCGAAGGGCGTCTTGGGCGGAACACTGAAGCTTTCTTT.

The J gene is TRBJ1-4, the V gene TRBV29-1; tentative D call: TRBD1 (5 bases). There are 15 residues in the CDR3. Trimming cost V 0 bases and J 10 bases, with 18 bases left between them. Germline CDR1 reads SQVTM; CDR2 reads ANQGSEA. CDR3 coding DNA: TGCAGCGTTGAAGAAGGCAGGGCCGAGCGAGGAAAACTGTTTTTT. Residues: CSVEEGRAERGKLFF.

This clonotype was observed a few times. The chain combines TRBV13 with TRBJ2-4; maybe TRBD2 (7 bases). Looked up from germline, CDR1 is PRHDT and CDR2 is FYEKMQ (reference sequence). Trimming took off 4 bases at V and 8 bases at J, with 21 bases between the two ends. The CDR3 runs to 16 residues. CDR3 in amino acids: CASSSRRRGLGDIQYF. In DNA form, the CDR3 reads TGTGCCAGCAGCTCCCGGCGGCGGGGGCTTGGTGACATTCAGTACTTC. The full variable domain, completed using reference TRBV13 and TRBJ2-4, is AAGVIQSPRHLIKEKRETATLKCYPIPRHDTVYWYQQGPGQDPQFLISFYEKMQSDKGSIPDRFSAQQFSDYHSELNMSSLELGDSALYFCASSSRRRGLGDIQYFGAGTRLSVL.

This clonotype was counted only a few times. The V call is TRBV10-1, the J call TRBJ1-2; D is perhaps TRBD1 (5 bases). The CDR3 consists of 14 residues. Between the trimmed V and J ends, which lost 3 bases and 5 bases, there was a span of 13 bases. From germline, CDR1 is WNHNN and CDR2 SYGVQD (reference sequence). CDR3 sequence: CASSEGGTAYGYTF. DNA for the CDR3: TGCGCCAGCAGTGAAGGAGGGACCGCGTATGGCTACACCTTC.

This clonotype was counted at least ten times. V gene TRBV29-1 combines with J gene TRBJ2-4, with D possibly matching TRBD2 (6 bases). The V and J ends lost 7 bases and 2 bases respectively, with 12 bases between them. In germline, CDR1 is SQVTM, CDR2 ANQGSEA. The CDR3 loop spans 13 amino acids. The CDR3 reads CSARGGSKNIQYF. The DNA for the CDR3 is TGCAGCGCCAGAGGAGGGTCCAAAAACATTCAGTACTTC.

This clonotype was recorded many times. The chain combines TRBV9 with TRBJ2-3; TRBD2 aligns across 11 bases. Germline lookup yields CDR1 SGDLS and CDR2 YYNGEE. The CDR3 spans 15 residues. The V segment lost 1 base and the J segment 4 bases; nucleotides outside the gene matches: 2. As DNA, the CDR3 is TGTGCCAGCAGCGTATTTAGCGGGGGGGCAGATACGCAGTATTTT. Its translation: CASSVFSGGADTQYF.

This clonotype was detected many times. V is TRBV29-1 and J is TRBJ2-3; unclear D gene. Trimming stripped 3 bases from V and 6 bases from J, with 10 bases between. Per the germline V gene, CDR1 is SQVTM and CDR2 is ANQGSEA. The CDR3 is 12 residues long. CDR3 residues: CSVEPAVDTQYF. The CDR3, as DNA: TGCAGCGTTGAGCCAGCCGTGGATACGCAGTATTTT.

This clonotype was seen many times. This chain joins TRBV30 and TRBJ1-2; TRBD1 aligns across 10 bases. This CDR3 contains 16 residues. V shed 2 bases and J 3 bases; nucleotides not matched to a gene: 9. Germline V gives CDR1 GTSNPN, CDR2 SVGIG (reference sequence). The CDR3 DNA is TGTGCCTGGAGTTCTCCGTCGACAGGGGGCGACTATGGCTACACCTTC. This codes for CAWSSPSTGGDYGYTF.

This clonotype occurred a few times. The V and J genes are TRBV7-6 and TRBJ2-3, with 9 bases fitting TRBD2. V lost 3 bases, J lost 6 bases, and 16 bases stayed unmatched. The CDR3 has 18 residues. Germline assignment: CDR1 SGHVS and CDR2 FNYEAQ. This CDR3 is CASSLLRGGGGLPDTQYF. In nucleotides, the CDR3 is TGTGCCAGCAGCTTGTTGCGCGGCGGGGGGGGCCTTCCCGATACGCAGTATTTT. The whole variable domain, remainder taken from reference TRBV7-6 and TRBJ2-3, is GAGVSQSPRYKVTKRGQDVALRCDPISGHVSLYWYRQALGQGPEFLTYFNYEAQQDKSGLPNDRFSAERPEGSISTLTIQRTEQRDSAMYRCASSLLRGGGGLPDTQYFGPGTRLTVL.

This clonotype was detected many times. The chain has TRBV20-1 and TRBJ1-4; D remains ambiguous. The V end lost 6 bases, the J end lost 0 bases, and 11 bases lay between the germline ends. The CDR3 sequence is 14 residues long. CDR1 DFQATT and CDR2 SNEGSKA come from the germline V gene (reference sequence). CDR3 nucleotides: TGCAGTGCCCAGAGGTTTGCAACTAATGAAAAACTGTTTTTT. Translation gives CSAQRFATNEKLFF.

This clonotype showed up many times. The V and J genes are TRBV4-3 and TRBJ2-6; the D is unclear. This CDR3 has 16 amino acids. Germline V CDR1 and CDR2: LGHNA, YSLEER. The ends were cut back, 0 bases at V and 3 bases at J, with 9 bases in the middle. The CDR3 nucleotides read TGCGCCAGCAGCCAAGATCTCGGTAGTGGGGCCAACGTCCTGACTTTC. It is translated as CASSQDLGSGANVLTF.

In its sample, this clonotype was seen many times. The chain carries TRBV27 and TRBJ1-3, with 9 bases that match TRBD1. The V gene's germline CDR1 is MNHEY and CDR2 SMNVEV (reference sequence). The CDR3 consists of 15 residues. The V segment lost 6 bases and the J segment 2 bases; nucleotides outside the gene matches: 5. Here the CDR3 DNA reads TGTGCCAGCAGAGCCGGGACAGGGACTGGAAACACCATATATTTT. Protein: CASRAGTGTGNTIYF.

This clonotype has a count of ten or more. This chain links TRBV7-2 with TRBJ1-6, with TRBD1 identical over 7 bases. The germline V gene encodes CDR1 SGHTA and CDR2 FQGNSA. There are 14 residues in the CDR3. J was trimmed by 7 bases and V by 5 bases; bases with no gene match: 5. The CDR3 loop reads CASSRTGENSPLHF. In DNA, the CDR3 is TGTGCCAGCAGCCGAACAGGGGAGAATTCACCCCTCCACTTT.

This clonotype was detected ten times or more. The V gene is TRBV19, the J gene TRBJ2-3; 12 nucleotides match TRBD1. The V and J ends lost 6 bases and 4 bases, in that order; junction bases with no gene match: 17. CDR1 is LNHDA and CDR2 is SQIVND in the germline V gene (reference sequence). The CDR3 sequence is 19 residues long. The CDR3 DNA reads TGTGCCAGTAGCAACCCCGGGACAGGGGGCTTGGTCGGCGCAGATACGCAGTATTTT. This encodes CASSNPGTGGLVGADTQYF.

This clonotype showed up many times. The V call is TRBV29-1, the J call TRBJ1-1, with 9 bases lining up with TRBD1. Trimming removed 4 bases from V and 1 base from J; junction bases left unmatched: 4. Germline lookup yields CDR1 SQVTM and CDR2 ANQGSEA. The CDR3 totals 14 residues. CDR3 sequence (DNA): TGCAGCGTTGTCGGGACAGGGTCGAACACTGAAGCTTTCTTT. Protein product: CSVVGTGSNTEAFF.

This clonotype appeared many times. The chain recombines TRBV6-5 with TRBJ2-7; weak D call: TRBD2 (6 bases). Deletions cut 0 bases from V and 0 bases from J, with 12 bases between. CDR3 length: 16 residues. Per the germline V gene, CDR1 is MNHEY and CDR2 is SVGAGI. The chain's CDR3 is CASSYSLAPVSYEQYF. Here the CDR3 DNA reads TGTGCCAGCAGTTACTCCCTAGCGCCCGTCTCCTACGAGCAGTACTTC.